The following is a T cell receptor beta chain sequence with its context. No antigen is known for it. These data come from a study of T-cell memory formation after mild COVID-19. TCRdb itself ran the 5' RACE reads through MiXCR, one entry per CDR3 protein. The sample shows approximately 150,000 distinct CDR3 sequences, roughly 19% of them seen only once. Study-level findings and limits: Contracting CD4+ clones lay largely in CM and EM, with CD8+ ones residing in EMRA.

This CDR3 region has 13 residues. Germline V gene data show CDR1 as DFQATT and CDR2 as SNEGSKA (reference sequence). V was shortened by 6 bases and J by 3 bases, with 15 bases between the two germline ends. The clonotype comes from an adult woman who had mild COVID-19 (a few samples of this study predate the infection). Cell type and time point are not known. Sequencing was carried out using PBMCs or a T cell subset sorted from them (not recorded which). The V and J genes are TRBV20-1 and TRBJ2-7; a possible D gene is TRBD1 (6 bases). This CDR3 reads CSAFEGVLYEQYF. CDR3 nucleotide sequence: TGCAGTGCCTTCGAGGGGGTCCTCTACGAGCAGTACTTC.